These T cell receptor beta chains were read from a single sample in a study of OX40 agonist ivuxolimab in advanced cancers. Assay: immunoSEQ multiplex PCR; the TCRdb copy retains only in-frame clones and omits some. The sample lists fewer than 65,000 clones; about nine tenths were seen once. This specimen consisted of CD4+ or CD8+ T cells sorted from blood, obtained in a trial of the OX40 agonist ivuxolimab. The receptors shown here come from an adult with an advanced solid tumor such as melanoma, head and neck, liver or kidney cancer. Each CDR3 is given without its conserved first and last residue. A D gene is named only where the DNA matches it firmly. Part of the rows lack a size; the others show once, few, many or a class for expanded clones.

>TRBV6-1|NA|NA
ASKQLISGNTIY
>TRBV5-1|TRBD2|NA
ASSPTSGLPFDNEQF
>TRBV7-3|TRBD1|few
ASSPRAVTGGFTGELF
>TRBV4-1|TRBD2|NA
ASSQWGLASNEQF
>TRBV11-2|NA|once
ASSLGREETQY
>TRBV9|TRBD2|NA
ASSGGLAEETQY
>TRBV5-4|TRBD2|NA
ASSPGTSPYSEQF
>TRBV2|NA|NA
ASRRMRLEDTQY
>TRBV28|NA|NA
ASSPPWGARSNQPQH
>TRBV19|TRBD2|NA
ASAGLAGGSYNEQF
>TRBV27|NA|NA
ASSFVGETQY
>TRBV10-3|TRBD2|NA
AILASGSNEQF
>TRBV13|TRBD1|NA
ASSQGQGGDTQY
>TRBV2|TRBD1|few
ASSGRTGGGETQY
>TRBV9|NA|NA
ASSSGGGENEKLF
>TRBV5-1|NA|NA
ASSLATASSYEQY
>TRBV18|TRBD1|NA
ASSPPDRANEQY
>TRBV6-4|NA|NA
ASSDYPVSGYT
>TRBV5-6|TRBD1|NA
ASSFNRGYGYT
>TRBV6-6|TRBD1|NA
ASSYHRGSGNEKLF
>TRBV11-3|TRBD1|NA
ASSPGTGVDYEQY
>TRBV28|TRBD1|NA
ASSKSTTFIRTGMDTEAF
>TRBV5-1|NA|few
ASSPGNSEFMNTEAF
>TRBV25-1|NA|NA
ASSELVGLLSYNEQF
>TRBV19|NA|once
ASSIGSRETQY
>TRBV6-1|TRBD1|NA
ASSARTGRGRGQF
>TRBV6-1|NA|NA
ASSERWQYSNQPQH
>TRBV7-9|NA|NA
ASSSAREQY
>TRBV15|NA|NA
ATSRDGQSIGETQY
>TRBV28|NA|NA
ASSIGTFANTGELF
>TRBV11-3|TRBD2|NA
ASTPQGMGGNNEQF
>TRBV6-1|NA|NA
ASSVGTLSTDTQY
>TRBV28|NA|NA
ASSLTRVGTQY
>TRBV28|TRBD2|NA
ASSDPRLAGDTQY
>TRBV28|TRBD2|few
ASHFSGRGTGELF